One and the same sample provided the 14 T cell receptor beta chains below, sequenced in a study of Ad26.COV2.S vaccination and SARS-CoV-2 variants. Using immunoSEQ multiplex PCR, the repertoire was profiled, and TCRdb retains in-frame clones only, with some absent. Of 300,000 to 350,000 clones listed, approximately 90% were seen once; the top ten hold approximately 5%. Treatment meaning: 15 to 20 received Ad26.COV2.S at low or high dose, single or two shots; several received placebo; per-sample allocation not given. Samples were taken on day 63 after the first vaccine or placebo injection. Sequencing was performed on peripheral blood, taken in a trial of Ad26.COV2.S vaccine versus placebo. Receptors originate from a person aged 18-60 years who received the Ad26.COV2.S COVID-19 vaccine or a placebo.

The CDR3 DNA reads TGCGCCAGCAGTGAGGGCAGGCGTACCTACGAGCAGTACTTC. Translating gives CASSEGRRTYEQYF. The chain joins TRBV10-1 to TRBJ2-7; D unresolved. Trimming removed 2 bases at V and 2 bases at J, with 10 bases between. Germline CDR1 and CDR2: WNHNN and SYGVQD (reference sequence). The CDR3 sequence is 14 residues long.

This clone was seen a few times. V usage is TRBV7-9 and J usage is TRBJ1-6; 7 bases fit TRBD1. V was pared by 5 bases and J by 8 bases, with 9 bases of the junction left unmatched. CDR3 length: 15 amino acids. The V gene's germline CDR1 is SEHNR and CDR2 FQNEAQ (reference sequence). The CDR3 bases are TGTGCCAGCAGCCCCACGACCACAGGGGATTCACCCCTCCACTTT. It specifies CASSPTTTGDSPLHF. Combining the CDR3 with reference TRBV7-9 and TRBJ1-6 gives the whole variable domain DTGVSQNPRHKITKRGQNVTFRCDPISEHNRLYWYRQTLGQGPEFLTYFQNEAQLEKSRLLSDRFSAERPKGSFSTLEIQRTEQGDSAMYLCASSPTTTGDSPLHFGNGTRLTVT.

The CDR3 DNA reads TGTGCCAGCAGTCGCACCGGGACAGCTAATTCACCCCTCCACTTT. It codes for CASSRTGTANSPLHF. This chain uses TRBV27 with TRBJ1-6; 7 nucleotides agree with TRBD1. There are 15 residues in the CDR3. After removal of 5 bases from V and 6 bases from J, the junction contained 7 bases not matched to a gene. Germline V gene sequence: CDR1 MNHEY, CDR2 SMNVEV (reference sequence).

The genes are TRBV2 and TRBJ1-1; D ambiguous. The germline gives CDR1 SNHLY, CDR2 FYNNEI. V lost 6 bases, J lost 7 bases, and 18 bases lay in between. The CDR3 length is 14 residues. CDR3 bases: TGTGCCAGCAGCCCTATTACAGAGTTCTATGAAGCTTTCTTT. It specifies CASSPITEFYEAFF.

J is TRBJ2-1 and V is TRBV5-1; 9 nucleotides align to TRBD1. The germline V gene encodes CDR1 SGHRS and CDR2 YFSETQ. V lost 4 bases and J lost 8; bases outside the gene matches: 13. The CDR3 sequence is 16 residues long. Here the CDR3 reads CASSPGPQGAWDEQFF. In DNA, the CDR3 is TGCGCCAGCAGCCCTGGGCCACAGGGGGCGTGGGATGAGCAGTTCTTC.

The chain is built from TRBV3-1 (or the pseudogene TRBV3-2) and TRBJ2-1; 11 bases agree with TRBD2. The CDR3 length is 13 residues. The V gene end was trimmed by 8 bases and the J gene end by 10 bases; junction bases not matched to a gene: 7. The germline V gene encodes CDR1 LGHDT and CDR2 YNNKEL (reference sequence). The CDR3 sequence is CASGLAGGPEQFF. The CDR3 DNA sequence: TGTGCCAGCGGCTTAGCGGGGGGGCCCGAGCAGTTCTTC.

About this clone: The sample has other DNA sequences that encode this CDR3 too. V and J are TRBV5-1 and TRBJ2-5; the D gene is possibly TRBD1 (5 bases). This CDR3 has 14 residues. Germline V gene sequence: CDR1 SGHRS, CDR2 YFSETQ. V was pared by 0 bases and J by 1 base, with 7 bases between. CDR3 nucleotides: TGCGCCAGCAGCTTGGGTGACAGCCAAGAGACCCAGTACTTC. Translated, it gives CASSLGDSQETQYF.

This clone came up many times. V and J are TRBV18 and TRBJ2-7; 9 bases agree with TRBD2. Losses at the gene ends were 6 bases for V and 4 bases for J; bases not matched to a gene: 10. This CDR3 contains 15 residues. Germline V lookup: CDR1 KGHSH, CDR2 LQKENI. The CDR3 DNA follows: TGTGCCAGCTCCCCGACTAGCGGAGGTTCGTACGAGCAGTACTTC. Its protein product is CASSPTSGGSYEQYF.

The rearrangement links TRBV28 to TRBJ2-7; D is unclear. This CDR3 is built from 15 residues. Trimming cost V 5 bases and J 0 bases, with 14 bases left between them. Germline V gene data show CDR1 as MDHEN and CDR2 as SYDVKM. The CDR3 DNA follows: TGTGCCAGCAGTGTCCTACGTTTGAGCTCCTACGAGCAGTACTTC. Its protein is CASSVLRLSSYEQYF.

J is TRBJ2-7 and V is TRBV7-9; TRBD1 agrees at 7 bases. The V segment lost 10 bases and the J segment 2 bases; nucleotides outside the gene matches: 2. The CDR3 length is 11 residues. CDR1 is SEHNR and CDR2 is FQNEAQ in the germline V gene (reference sequence). The CDR3 DNA reads as TGTGCCACCGGGACAGCCTACGAGCAGTACTTC. Translation: CATGTAYEQYF.

Ten or more counts support this clone. The same CDR3 also results from other DNA sequences found in this sample. V and J are TRBV5-4 and TRBJ1-1; TRBD1 might be the D (5 bases). Trimming stripped 0 bases from V and 0 bases from J, with 12 bases between. The CDR3 sequence is 16 residues long. In germline, CDR1 is SGHNT, CDR2 YYREEE (reference sequence). CDR3 bases: TGTGCCAGCAGCTTGGGGGGCGAGGAATTGAACACTGAAGCTTTCTTT. Translation gives CASSLGGEELNTEAFF.

The V gene is TRBV27, the J gene TRBJ1-4; 7 nucleotides agree with TRBD1. V dropped 4 bases and J dropped 3; count of bases not matched to a gene: 5. The CDR3 is made up of 15 amino acids. Per the germline V gene, CDR1 is MNHEY and CDR2 is SMNVEV (reference sequence). CDR3: CASSSHRGANEKLFF. In nucleotides, the CDR3 is TGTGCCAGCAGTTCCCACAGGGGTGCTAATGAAAAACTGTTTTTT.

A single count supports this clone. The chain is built from TRBV5-1 and TRBJ1-1, with D possibly matching TRBD1 (5 bases). The CDR3 has 14 residues. Germline V gene sequence: CDR1 SGHRS, CDR2 YFSETQ. The germline V and J ends were trimmed by 2 bases and 2 bases, with 10 bases remaining between them. The DNA for the CDR3 is TGCGCCAGCAGCTTCCAGGGCCCAAACACTGAAGCTTTCTTT. Translation gives CASSFQGPNTEAFF.

V usage is TRBV27 and J usage is TRBJ2-7; 9 bases align to TRBD1. CDR3 length: 17 residues. The ends lost 7 bases at V and 1 base at J; junction bases unmatched: 14. Germline-derived CDR1 and CDR2 are MNHEY and SMNVEV (reference sequence). DNA for the CDR3: TGTGCCAGCACCCCCAACTGGAGGGGACAGGGTTCCTACGAGCAGTACTTC. Its translation: CASTPNWRGQGSYEQYF.